These T cell receptor beta chains were read from a single sample in a study of OX40 agonist ivuxolimab in advanced cancers. Sequenced by immunoSEQ multiplex PCR; TCRdb stores in-frame clones only, minus some. Of about 62,000 clones in the sample, roughly 87% were seen once. Sequencing was performed on CD4+ or CD8+ T cells sorted from blood, taken in a trial of the OX40 agonist ivuxolimab. These receptors were collected from an adult with an advanced solid tumor such as melanoma, head and neck, liver or kidney cancer. The conserved cysteine and the conserved F or W are not part of the CDR3 here. D genes are given only for firm matches. For some rows the clone size is stated as once, few or many, or as a class when expanded; others skip it.

j_call d_call v_call clone_size cdr3_aa
TRBJ1-1 - TRBV6-5 - ASSYSRQTNTEAF
- - TRBV9 - ASSGRSRDGYEQY
TRBJ1-1 - TRBV30 - AWSLAGQRRNTEAF
TRBJ2-6 - TRBV4-1 - ASSPGGSGANVLT
TRBJ2-5 TRBD1 TRBV7-7 once ASSLDRVQETQY
TRBJ1-2 - TRBV14 - ASSQDTGRHGYT
TRBJ2-3 TRBD2 TRBV6-1 few ASSVVGGGPDTQY
TRBJ2-7 TRBD2 TRBV18 once ASSMTSGSYEQY
TRBJ1-1 TRBD1 TRBV5-1 - ASSPGQSLGTEAF
TRBJ2-7 - TRBV6-6 - ASRASSYEQY
TRBJ2-1 - TRBV7-2 - ASSFLFNQGTNEQF
TRBJ2-1 TRBD2 TRBV28 - ASSPGSSGGLGEQF
TRBJ1-1 - TRBV7-9 - ASSSQGSDTEAF
TRBJ1-5 TRBD1 TRBV5-6 - ASSLQGANQPQH
TRBJ2-7 TRBD2 TRBV30 - AWSLPSGGYEQY
TRBJ2-5 TRBD1 TRBV5-1 - ASSADAPGQGARATQY
TRBJ1-2 TRBD1 TRBV18 - ASSPSETGIYGYT
TRBJ2-3 - TRBV4-1 - ASSPRTDFSTDTQY
TRBJ1-5 TRBD1 TRBV27 - ASSKGDRDQPQH
TRBJ1-1 - TRBV11-2 - ASSEGSEWAF
TRBJ2-7 - TRBV6-5 - ASRAGQPPEQY
TRBJ2-2 TRBD2 TRBV28 - ASLSGGATGELF
TRBJ2-6 TRBD1 TRBV2 - ARGQGAEDGANVLT
TRBJ1-5 TRBD1 TRBV30 - ACSIRGPNQPQH
TRBJ1-2 TRBD1 TRBV14 - ASSRPGGPLGYT
TRBJ1-5 TRBD1 TRBV28 - ASSLFVTGYQPQH
TRBJ1-1 - TRBV18 - ASSPSVDTEAF
TRBJ1-2 - TRBV28 - ASLRGGPYGYT
TRBJ1-5 TRBD1 TRBV28 - ASREDRGRNQPQH
TRBJ1-4 TRBD1 TRBV30 - ALAGGPANEKLF
TRBJ1-3 - TRBV6-5 - ASSYSAFDLTIY
TRBJ2-1 - TRBV11-2 - ASSLAGAYNEQF
TRBJ2-5 - TRBV5-4 - ASSSPTAGETQY
TRBJ1-2 TRBD1 TRBV6-6 - ASSYSPGQGAFGYT
TRBJ2-5 - TRBV11-2 - ASIFPPGTRETQY
TRBJ2-1 - TRBV11-2 - ASSFLGLEQF
TRBJ2-1 - TRBV2 - ASSDLPGYDNEQF
TRBJ2-5 - TRBV19 - ASSMGLARETQY
TRBJ1-5 - TRBV2 - ASGAENNQPQH
TRBJ1-2 - TRBV5-5 few ASSIQGDYGYT
TRBJ2-3 - TRBV11-2 - ASSLGTTSSTDTQY
TRBJ2-7 - TRBV6-5 - ASSYSTSLGYEQY
TRBJ2-1 - TRBV7-6 - ASSTAPGPYNEQF
TRBJ2-3 TRBD1 TRBV29-1 - SVGGQGVTDTQY
TRBJ2-1 TRBD1 TRBV11-2 - ASSSVRGQGANEQF
TRBJ1-4 - TRBV30 - AWSLSRGGGEKLF
TRBJ2-7 - TRBV18 - ASRTSAAYEQY
TRBJ2-4 - TRBV29-1 once SVEEGAHQGAKNIQY
TRBJ1-3 - TRBV5-4 once ASSTGQTSGNTIY